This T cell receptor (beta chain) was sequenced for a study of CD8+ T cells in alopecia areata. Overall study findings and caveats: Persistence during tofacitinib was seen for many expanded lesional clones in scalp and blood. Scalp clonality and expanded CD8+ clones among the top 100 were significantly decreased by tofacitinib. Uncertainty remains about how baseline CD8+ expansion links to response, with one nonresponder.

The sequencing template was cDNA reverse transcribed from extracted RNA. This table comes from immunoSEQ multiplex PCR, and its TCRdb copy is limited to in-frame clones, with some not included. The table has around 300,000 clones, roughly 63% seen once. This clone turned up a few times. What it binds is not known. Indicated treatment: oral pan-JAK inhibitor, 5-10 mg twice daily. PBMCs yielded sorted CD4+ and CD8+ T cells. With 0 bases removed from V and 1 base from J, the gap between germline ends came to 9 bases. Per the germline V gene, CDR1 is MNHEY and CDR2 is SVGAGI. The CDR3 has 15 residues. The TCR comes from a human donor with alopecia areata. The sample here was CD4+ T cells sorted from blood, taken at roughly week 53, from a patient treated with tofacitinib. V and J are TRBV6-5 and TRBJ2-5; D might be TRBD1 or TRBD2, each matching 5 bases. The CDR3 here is CASSYSKGRQETQYF. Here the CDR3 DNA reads TGTGCCAGCAGTTACTCGAAGGGACGCCAAGAGACCCAGTACTTC.